This T cell receptor (beta chain) was profiled in a study of cytomegalovirus exposure and HLA in healthy donors. General study points: Later on, an analysis found that several of the most significant clusters appeared to be linked to common viral pathogens, which included parvovirus B19. Later analysis demonstrated an association between a missense DCLRE1C variant and TCR beta V- and J-gene trimming. Testing in vitro showed a few CMV-associated chains specific for CMV antigens.

60 Vbeta and 13 Jbeta primers were used in PCR. Some clones are missing from TCRdb's copy, which holds only in-frame ones; the method was immunoSEQ multiplex PCR. The sample records 100,000 to 120,000 clones, more than 65% being singletons. This clone was observed a few times. Antigen specificity is unknown. The germline V gene encodes CDR1 MGHDK and CDR2 SYGVNS. The CDR3 runs 13 residues. V lost 4 bases to trimming and J lost 4 bases; unmatched junction nucleotides: 2. The V and J genes are TRBV25-1 and TRBJ1-2, with TRBD1 matching 8 bases. The sample taken for sequencing was PBMCs. This sequence originates from a man aged 30-40 years in good health and CMV-seropositive. The CDR3 loop is CASSGQGSYGYTF. CDR3 bases: TGTGCCAGCAGTGGACAGGGGTCCTATGGCTACACCTTC.